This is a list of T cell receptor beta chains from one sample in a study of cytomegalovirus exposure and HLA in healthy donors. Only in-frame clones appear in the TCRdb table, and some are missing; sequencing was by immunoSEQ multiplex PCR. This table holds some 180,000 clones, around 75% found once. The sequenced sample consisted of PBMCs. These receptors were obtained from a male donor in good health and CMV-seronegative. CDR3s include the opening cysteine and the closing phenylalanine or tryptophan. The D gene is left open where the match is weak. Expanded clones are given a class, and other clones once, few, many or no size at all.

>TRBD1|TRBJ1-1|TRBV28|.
CASSLTGVDTEAFF
TGTGCCAGCAGTTTAACAGGGGTGGACACTGAAGCTTTCTTT
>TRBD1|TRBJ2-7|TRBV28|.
CASSLDRAYEQYF
TGTGCCAGCAGTTTAGACAGGGCCTACGAGCAGTACTTC
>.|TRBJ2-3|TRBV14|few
CASSPAVGAQYF
TGTGCCAGCAGCCCTGCGGTGGGAGCGCAGTATTTT
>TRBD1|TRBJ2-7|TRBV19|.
CASSRGGLSYEQYF
TGTGCCAGTAGTCGAGGGGGCCTCTCCTACGAGCAGTACTTC
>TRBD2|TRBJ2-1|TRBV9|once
CASSVRTSSSYNEQFF
TGTGCCAGCAGCGTCCGGACTAGTAGCTCCTACAATGAGCAGTTCTTC
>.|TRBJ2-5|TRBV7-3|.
CASSLPGEETQYF
TGTGCCAGCAGCTTACCGGGGGAAGAGACCCAGTACTTC
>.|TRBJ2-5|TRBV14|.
CASSFKTQYF
TGTGCCAGCAGTTTTAAGACCCAGTACTTC
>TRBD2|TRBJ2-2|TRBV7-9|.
CASSPPIAGVKTGELFF
TGTGCCAGCAGCCCCCCCATAGCGGGAGTTAAAACCGGGGAGCTGTTTTTT
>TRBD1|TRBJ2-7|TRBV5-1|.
CASTPGGDTYEQYF
TGCGCCAGCACCCCAGGGGGCGATACCTACGAGCAGTACTTC
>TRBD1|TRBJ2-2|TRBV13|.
CASSQRIWGRGLGGGELFF
TGTGCCAGCAGCCAACGGATCTGGGGCAGGGGGCTCGGTGGCGGGGAGCTGTTTTTT
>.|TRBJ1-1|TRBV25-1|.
CASQPPSVGGSTEAFF
TGTGCCAGCCAACCCCCGAGCGTCGGGGGAAGCACTGAAGCTTTCTTT
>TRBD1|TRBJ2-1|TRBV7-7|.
CASSSSKSGTGGYNEQFF
TGTGCCAGCAGCTCTTCAAAGTCCGGGACAGGGGGTTACAATGAGCAGTTCTTC
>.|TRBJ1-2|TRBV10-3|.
CAISESHPAPGYTF
TGTGCCATCAGTGAGTCCCACCCTGCGCCTGGCTACACCTTC